The next 6 T cell receptor beta chains were all read from a single sample in a study of blood T cell repertoires in COVID-19. Profiled with immunoSEQ multiplex PCR; TCRdb holds only in-frame clones, not every one. The sample has roughly 260,000 clones; around 87% are singletons. The material sequenced was PBMCs or T cells enriched from blood (not recorded which). The receptors shown here come from a woman aged 25 to 39 with acute COVID-19.

The chain has TRBV10-3 and TRBJ1-6; the match to TRBD1 covers 7 bases. The V segment lost 4 bases and the J segment 7 bases; nucleotides outside the gene matches: 7. Germline loops: CDR1 ENHRY, CDR2 SYGVKD. The CDR3 runs 15 residues. DNA for the CDR3: TGTGCCATCAGTGGGACCGGGACAGACAATTCACCCCTCCACTTT. Translation gives CAISGTGTDNSPLHF.

The chain links TRBV9 to TRBJ2-1, with a possible D match to TRBD1 (5 bases). V was trimmed by 3 bases and J by 6 bases, leaving 16 bases between them. Looked up from germline, CDR1 is SGDLS and CDR2 is YYNGEE. The CDR3 is 15 residues long. CDR3 protein: CASSERNVRGNEQFF. CDR3 DNA sequence: TGTGCCAGCAGCGAGAGGAATGTTAGGGGCAATGAGCAGTTCTTC.

The V gene is TRBV7-3, the J gene TRBJ2-1; 7 bases match TRBD2. This CDR3 comprises 16 residues. Germline V gene sequence: CDR1 SGHTA, CDR2 FQGTGA. V shed 2 bases and J 4 bases; nucleotides not matched to a gene: 8. As DNA, the CDR3 is TGTGCCAGCAGCTTAGCAGCGGGATTTTCATACAATGAGCAGTTCTTC. Protein product: CASSLAAGFSYNEQFF. The full variable domain, completed using reference TRBV7-3 and TRBJ2-1, is GAGVSQTPSNKVTEKGKYVELRCDPISGHTALYWYRQSLGQGPEFLIYFQGTGAADDSGLPNDRFFAVRPEGSVSTLKIQRTERGDSAVYLCASSLAAGFSYNEQFFGPGTRLTVL.

This clone has only a few counts. The DNA of the CDR3 is TGTGCTGGTCAAGCGGAGAACACCGGGGAGCTGTTTTTT. This sequence encodes CAGQAENTGELFF. The chain links TRBV2 to TRBJ2-2; tentative D call: TRBD2 (5 bases). The CDR3 is 13 amino acids. Per the germline V gene, CDR1 is SNHLY and CDR2 is FYNNEI.

A remark on this clone: Different DNA sequences within this sample yield the same CDR3. The J gene is TRBJ1-6, the V gene TRBV9; TRBD1 aligns across 9 bases. The trim removed 2 bases at V and 10 bases at J, leaving 4 bases unmatched. The CDR3 extends over 14 amino acids. CDR1 is SGDLS and CDR2 is YYNGEE in the germline V gene. The DNA for the CDR3 is TGTGCCAGCAGCGTGGGACAGGGAGAATCACCCCTCCACTTT. Translated, it gives CASSVGQGESPLHF. The full variable domain, in which reference TRBV9 and TRBJ1-6 provide the parts outside the CDR3, is DSGVTQTPKHLITATGQRVTLRCSPRSGDLSVYWYQQSLDQGLQFLIQYYNGEERAKGNILERFSAQQFPDLHSELNLSSLELGDSALYFCASSVGQGESPLHFGNGTRLTVT.

The chain has TRBV15 and TRBJ2-3; D uncertain. The germline CDR1 and CDR2 sequences are LNHNV and YYDKDF (reference sequence). V dropped 8 bases and J dropped 2 bases, with 11 bases sitting between them. The CDR3 length is 13 residues. CDR3 residues: CATSMRTTDTQYF. CDR3 coding DNA: TGTGCCACCTCAATGCGTACCACAGATACGCAGTATTTT.